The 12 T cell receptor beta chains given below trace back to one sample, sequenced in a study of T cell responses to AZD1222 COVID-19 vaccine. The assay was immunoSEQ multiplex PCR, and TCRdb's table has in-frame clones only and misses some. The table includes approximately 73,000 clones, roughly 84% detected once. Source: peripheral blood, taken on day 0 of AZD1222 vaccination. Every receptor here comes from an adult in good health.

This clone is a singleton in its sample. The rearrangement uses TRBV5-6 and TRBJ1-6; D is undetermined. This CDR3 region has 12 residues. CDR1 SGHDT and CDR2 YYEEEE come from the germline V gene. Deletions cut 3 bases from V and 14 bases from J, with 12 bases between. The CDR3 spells CASSSGVEALHF. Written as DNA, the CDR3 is TGTGCCAGCAGCTCAGGCGTTGAGGCCCTCCACTTT.

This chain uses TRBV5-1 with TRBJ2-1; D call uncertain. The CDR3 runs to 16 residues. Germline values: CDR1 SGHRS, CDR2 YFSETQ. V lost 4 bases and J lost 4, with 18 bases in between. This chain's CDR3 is CASSTLPLETYNEQFF. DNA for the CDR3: TGCGCCAGCAGCACCTTGCCCCTCGAAACGTACAATGAGCAGTTCTTC. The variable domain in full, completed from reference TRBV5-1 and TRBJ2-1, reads KAGVTQTPRYLIKTRGQQVTLSCSPISGHRSVSWYQQTPGQGLQFLFEYFSETQRNKGNFPGRFSGRQFSNSRSEMNVSTLELGDSALYLCASSTLPLETYNEQFFGPGTRLTVL.

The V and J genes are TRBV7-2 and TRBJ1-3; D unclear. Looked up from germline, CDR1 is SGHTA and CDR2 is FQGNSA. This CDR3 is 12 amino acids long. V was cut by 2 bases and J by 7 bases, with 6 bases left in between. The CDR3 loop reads CASSLFGNTIYF. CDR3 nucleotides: TGTGCCAGCAGCTTATTCGGGAACACCATATATTTT.

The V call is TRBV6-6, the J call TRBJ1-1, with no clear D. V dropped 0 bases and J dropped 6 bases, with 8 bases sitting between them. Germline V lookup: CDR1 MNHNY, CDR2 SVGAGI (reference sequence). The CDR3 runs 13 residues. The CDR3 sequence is CASSYSRVAEAFF. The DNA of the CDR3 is TGTGCCAGCAGTTACTCGAGGGTTGCTGAAGCTTTCTTT.

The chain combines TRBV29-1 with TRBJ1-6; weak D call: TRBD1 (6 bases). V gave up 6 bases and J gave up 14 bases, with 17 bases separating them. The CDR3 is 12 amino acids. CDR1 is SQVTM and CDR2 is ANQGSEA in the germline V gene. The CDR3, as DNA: TGCAGCGTACTAGCGGGGGGCGAATCCCTCCACTTT. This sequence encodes CSVLAGGESLHF.

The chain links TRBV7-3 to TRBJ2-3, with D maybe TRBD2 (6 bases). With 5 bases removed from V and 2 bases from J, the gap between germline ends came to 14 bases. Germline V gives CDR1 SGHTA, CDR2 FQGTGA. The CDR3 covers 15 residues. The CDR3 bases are TGTGCCAGCAGCGGACGAGCGGGCACCACAGATACGCAGTATTTT. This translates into CASSGRAGTTDTQYF.

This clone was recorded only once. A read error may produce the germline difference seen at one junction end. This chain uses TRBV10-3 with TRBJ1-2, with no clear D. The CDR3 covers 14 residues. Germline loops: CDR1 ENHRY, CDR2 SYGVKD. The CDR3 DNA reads TGTGCCATCAGTCAGGACCCCCAAGGCCCACCCGGAGCCTTC. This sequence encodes CAISQDPQGPPGAF.

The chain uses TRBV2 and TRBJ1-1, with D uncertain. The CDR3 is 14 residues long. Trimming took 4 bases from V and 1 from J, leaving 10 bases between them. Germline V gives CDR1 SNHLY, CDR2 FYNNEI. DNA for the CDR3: TGTGCCAGCAGTGTGACCGGGAGGAACACTGAAGCTTTCTTT. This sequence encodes CASSVTGRNTEAFF.

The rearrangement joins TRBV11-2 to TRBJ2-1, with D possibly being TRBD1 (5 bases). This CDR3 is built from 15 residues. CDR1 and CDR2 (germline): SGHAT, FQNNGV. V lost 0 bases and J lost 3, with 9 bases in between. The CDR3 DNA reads TGTGCCAGCAGCTTAGAAGGGGCCATCTACAATGAGCAGTTCTTC. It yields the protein CASSLEGAIYNEQFF.

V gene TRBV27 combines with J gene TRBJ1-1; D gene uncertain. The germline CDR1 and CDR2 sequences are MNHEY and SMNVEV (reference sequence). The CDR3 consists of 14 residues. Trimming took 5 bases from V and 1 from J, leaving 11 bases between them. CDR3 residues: CASSPLGRNTEAFF. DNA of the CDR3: TGTGCCAGCAGTCCCCTAGGACGGAACACTGAAGCTTTCTTT.

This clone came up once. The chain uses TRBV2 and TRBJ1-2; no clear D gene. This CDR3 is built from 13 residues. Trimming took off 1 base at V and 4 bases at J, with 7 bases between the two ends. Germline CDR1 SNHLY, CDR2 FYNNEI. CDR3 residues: CASSEEGSYGYTF. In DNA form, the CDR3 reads TGTGCCAGCAGTGAAGAGGGATCCTATGGCTACACCTTC.

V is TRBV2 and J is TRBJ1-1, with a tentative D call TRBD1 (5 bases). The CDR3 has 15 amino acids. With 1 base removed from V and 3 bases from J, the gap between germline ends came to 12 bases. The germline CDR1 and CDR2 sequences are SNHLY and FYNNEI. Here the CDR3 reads CASSEGGTRDTEAFF. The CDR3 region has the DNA TGTGCCAGCAGTGAAGGGGGCACCAGGGACACTGAAGCTTTCTTT.